These 16 T cell receptor beta chains originate from one sample sequenced in a study of shared clonotypes between healthy human individuals. Libraries were prepared by immunoSEQ multiplex PCR; TCRdb keeps only in-frame clonotypes and omits some of them. The sample has more than 400,000 clones, about 96% seen once. Sequencing used naive CD4+ T cells sorted from blood. The subset: CD45RA+ positively selected. These receptors came from a woman in her 30s in good health.

The chain joins TRBV7-8 to TRBJ1-5; 7 bases align to TRBD1. Germline values: CDR1 SGHVS, CDR2 FQNEAQ. This CDR3 is 14 amino acids long. Trimming took 5 bases from V and 3 from J; bases not matched to a gene: 4. CDR3 protein: CASSRQGPNQPQHF. The CDR3 DNA follows: TGTGCCAGCAGCCGACAGGGCCCCAATCAGCCCCAGCATTTT. The full variable domain, with the rest looked up from reference TRBV7-8 and TRBJ1-5, is GAGVSQSPRYKVAKRGQDVALRCDPISGHVSLFWYQQALGQGPEFLTYFQNEAQLDKSGLPSDRFFAERPEGSVSTLKIQRTQQEDSAVYLCASSRQGPNQPQHFGDGTRLSIL.

The chain joins TRBV15 to TRBJ2-7; D remains unclear. V was trimmed by 0 bases and J by 6 bases, leaving 9 bases between them. Germline V gene lookup returns CDR1 LNHNV and CDR2 YYDKDF (reference sequence). This CDR3 is built from 13 residues. CDR3 nucleotides: TGTGCCACCAGCAGAGATTCTGCCGGCGAGCAGTACTTC. Its translation: CATSRDSAGEQYF.

The chain uses TRBV20-1 and TRBJ2-5; D call uncertain. Germline V gene sequence: CDR1 DFQATT, CDR2 SNEGSKA (reference sequence). V lost 4 bases to trimming and J lost 3 bases, with 0 bases between them. The CDR3 is made up of 9 amino acids. Here the CDR3 reads CSAKETQYF. The CDR3 nucleotides are TGCAGTGCTAAAGAGACCCAGTACTTC.

The rearrangement uses TRBV11-2 and TRBJ2-1; 10 positions agree with TRBD2. The CDR3 spans 15 residues. V lost 8 bases, J lost 6 bases, and 10 bases stayed unmatched. The V gene's germline CDR1 is SGHAT and CDR2 FQNNGV. CDR3 nucleotide sequence: TGTGCCAGCGGCCGTGGGAGCGGGAGGGTCAATGAGCAGTTCTTC. Protein product: CASGRGSGRVNEQFF.

In this sample, this clone turned up once. V and J are TRBV6-5 and TRBJ1-2; 9 bases are a match to TRBD1. J gave up 4 bases and V 6 bases, and 6 bases lay outside the gene matches. This CDR3 comprises 14 residues. Germline V lookup: CDR1 MNHEY, CDR2 SVGAGI. CDR3 sequence: CASRTQGAAYGYTF. Written as DNA, the CDR3 is TGTGCCAGCAGGACACAGGGGGCCGCCTATGGCTACACCTTC.

This clone has a single count. This rearrangement joins TRBV7-2 to TRBJ1-2; TRBD1 matches 7 bases. Trimming removed 6 bases from V and 0 bases from J; junction bases left unmatched: 7. Germline values: CDR1 SGHTA, CDR2 FQGNSA. This CDR3 has 15 residues. CDR3 sequence (DNA): TGTGCCAGCAGTTTTAGACAGGGAGCTAACTATGGCTACACCTTC. This sequence encodes CASSFRQGANYGYTF.

The gene calls are TRBV28 and TRBJ1-5; 7 positions agree with TRBD1. Losses at the gene ends were 1 base for V and 4 bases for J; bases not matched to a gene: 4. Germline V gene data show CDR1 as MDHEN and CDR2 as SYDVKM. The CDR3 runs 15 residues. The CDR3 sequence is CASSLSPGQNQPQHF. CDR3 in DNA: TGTGCCAGCAGTTTATCACCGGGACAGAATCAGCCCCAGCATTTT.

The gene calls are TRBV28 and TRBJ2-5, with D unresolved. Germline loops: CDR1 MDHEN, CDR2 SYDVKM. There are 17 residues in the CDR3. V was clipped by 3 bases and J by 1 base, with 18 bases between them. In DNA, the CDR3 is TGTGCCAGCAGTTTGAGTTGGGCCATTCGCCCCCAAGAGACCCAGTACTTC. This sequence encodes CASSLSWAIRPQETQYF.

CDR3 amino acids: CASSLILGGATEAFF. The CDR3 nucleotides read TGTGCCAGCAGTTTAATTCTAGGGGGGGCGACTGAAGCTTTCTTT. V usage is TRBV28 and J usage is TRBJ1-1; TRBD1 is a possible D gene (6 bases). Germline V CDR1 and CDR2: MDHEN, SYDVKM. This CDR3 comprises 15 residues. V shed 2 bases and J shed 5 bases, with 15 bases lying between them.

The chain links TRBV18 to TRBJ2-7; 9 nucleotides align to TRBD1. V lost 6 bases to trimming and J lost 3 bases; unmatched junction nucleotides: 15. Germline CDR1 KGHSH, CDR2 LQKENI. This CDR3 comprises 17 residues. CDR3 nucleotide sequence: TGTGCCAGCTCCTTCCCGCCCCCCGGGACAGGGCACTACGAGCAGTACTTC. Protein sequence: CASSFPPPGTGHYEQYF.

This clone has only one observation. The rearrangement uses TRBV10-2 and TRBJ2-5; D call uncertain. V lost 5 bases to trimming and J lost 4 bases, with 5 bases between them. The CDR3 totals 11 residues. Germline V gene sequence: CDR1 WSHSY, CDR2 SAAADI. CDR3 nucleotide sequence: TGCGCCAGCAGTTGGAGAGAGACCCAGTACTTC. Protein sequence: CASSWRETQYF.

The rearrangement uses TRBV5-4 and TRBJ1-1; D is unclear. V was shortened by 3 bases and J by 1 base, with 10 bases between the two germline ends. The germline CDR1 and CDR2 sequences are SGHNT and YYREEE (reference sequence). There are 14 residues in the CDR3. CDR3 protein: CASSSHGENTEAFF. CDR3 nucleotide sequence: TGTGCCAGCAGCTCCCACGGAGAGAACACTGAAGCTTTCTTT.

Comment on this clone: At one end, the junction sequence differs from germline, possibly due to a read error. The CDR3 reads CAISPAGDYGYTF. CDR3 in DNA: TGTGCCATCAGCCCGGCAGGGGACTACGGCTACACCTTC. V and J are TRBV10-3 and TRBJ1-2, with a weak D call TRBD1 (6 bases). Germline V lookup: CDR1 ENHRY, CDR2 SYGVKD. This CDR3 is 13 amino acids long.

The chain links TRBV5-8 to TRBJ2-3; 11 bases agree with TRBD1. The ends lost 4 bases at V and 3 bases at J; junction bases unmatched: 7. The germline gives CDR1 SGHTS, CDR2 YDEGEE. The CDR3 covers 16 residues. The CDR3: CASSRAGTGGTDTQYF. The DNA of the CDR3 is TGTGCCAGCAGCCGGGCGGGGACAGGGGGTACAGATACGCAGTATTTT. The entire variable domain, with the rest obtained from reference TRBV5-8 and TRBJ2-3, is as follows: EAGVTQSPTHLIKTRGQQATLRCSPISGHTSVYWYQQALGLGLQFLLWYDEGEERNRGNFPPRFSGRQFPNYSSELNVNALELEDSALYLCASSRAGTGGTDTQYFGPGTRLTVL.

Only one count was recorded for this clone. V usage is TRBV28 and J usage is TRBJ2-5; no clear D. TRBJ2-7 explains the end of the DNA better; the J call may be wrong. CDR3 length: 14 amino acids. Germline CDR1 and CDR2: MDHEN and SYDVKM. CDR3 sequence reads: CASSTNGRSYEQYF. Written as DNA, the CDR3 is TGTGCCAGCAGCACTAATGGGCGATCCTACGAGCAGTACTTC.

This rearrangement joins TRBV28 to TRBJ1-2, with 9 bases fitting TRBD1. This CDR3 has 15 residues. V dropped 4 bases and J dropped 8; count of bases not matched to a gene: 11. Germline CDR1 reads MDHEN; CDR2 reads SYDVKM. CDR3 in DNA: TGTGCCAGCAGTTCCGAGACAGGGGGTTCTCGCGGCTACACCTTC. This codes for CASSSETGGSRGYTF.